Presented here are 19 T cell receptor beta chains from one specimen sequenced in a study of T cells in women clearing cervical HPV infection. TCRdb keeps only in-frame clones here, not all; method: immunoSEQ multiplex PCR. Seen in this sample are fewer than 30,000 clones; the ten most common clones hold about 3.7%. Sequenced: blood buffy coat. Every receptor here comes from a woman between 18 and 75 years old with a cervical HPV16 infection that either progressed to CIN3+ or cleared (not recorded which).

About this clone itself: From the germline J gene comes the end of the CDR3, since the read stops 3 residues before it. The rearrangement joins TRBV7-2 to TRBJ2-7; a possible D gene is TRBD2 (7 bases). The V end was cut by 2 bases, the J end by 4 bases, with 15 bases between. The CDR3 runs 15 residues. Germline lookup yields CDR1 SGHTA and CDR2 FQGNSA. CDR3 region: CASSLLGGPRYEQYF. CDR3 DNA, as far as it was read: TGTGCCAGCAGCTTACTCGGGGGGCCTAGGTACGAG.

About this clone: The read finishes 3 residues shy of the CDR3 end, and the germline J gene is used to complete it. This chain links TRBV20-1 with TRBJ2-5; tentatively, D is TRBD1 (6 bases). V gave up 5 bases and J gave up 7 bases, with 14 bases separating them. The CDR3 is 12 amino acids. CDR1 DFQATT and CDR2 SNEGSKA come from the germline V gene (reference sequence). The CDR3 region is CSAADSAGTQYF. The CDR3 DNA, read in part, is TGCAGTGCTGCGGACAGCGCGGGGACC.

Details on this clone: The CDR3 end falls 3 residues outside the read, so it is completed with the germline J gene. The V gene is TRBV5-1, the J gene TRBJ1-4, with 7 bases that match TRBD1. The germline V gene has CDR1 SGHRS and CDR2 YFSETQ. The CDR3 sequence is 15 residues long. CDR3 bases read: TGCGCCAGCAGCCAAGGGGGCTCTAAGAATTCACCA. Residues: CASSQGGSKNSP. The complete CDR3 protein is CASSQGGSKNSPLFF.

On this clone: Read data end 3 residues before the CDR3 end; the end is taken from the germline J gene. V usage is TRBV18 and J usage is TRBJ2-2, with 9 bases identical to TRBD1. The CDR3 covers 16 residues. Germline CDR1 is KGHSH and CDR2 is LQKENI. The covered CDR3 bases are TGTGCCAGCTCACCGACAGGGGGATCAACTAATGAAAAG. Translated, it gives CASSPTGGSTNEK. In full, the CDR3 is CASSPTGGSTNEKLFF. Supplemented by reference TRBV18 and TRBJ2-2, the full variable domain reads NAGVMQNPRHLVRRRGQEARLRCSPMKGHSHVYWYRQLPEEGLKFMVYLQKENIIDESGMPKERFSAEFPKEGPSILRIQQVVRGDSAAYFCASSPTGGSTNEKLFFGEGSRLTVL.

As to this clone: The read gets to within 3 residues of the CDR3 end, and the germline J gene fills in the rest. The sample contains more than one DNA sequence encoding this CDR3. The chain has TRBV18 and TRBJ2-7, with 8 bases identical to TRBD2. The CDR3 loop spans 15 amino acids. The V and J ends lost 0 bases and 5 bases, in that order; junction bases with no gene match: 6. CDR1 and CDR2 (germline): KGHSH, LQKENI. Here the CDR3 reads CASSPPTSGGDEQYF. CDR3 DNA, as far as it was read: TGTGCCAGCTCACCACCAACGAGCGGGGGAGACGAG.

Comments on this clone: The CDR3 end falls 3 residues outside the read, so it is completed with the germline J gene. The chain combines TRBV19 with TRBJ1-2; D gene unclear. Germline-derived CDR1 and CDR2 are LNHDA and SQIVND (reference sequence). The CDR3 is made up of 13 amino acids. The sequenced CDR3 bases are TGTGCCAGTACCCCGGGGAGCGAGTGGGGC. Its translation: CASTPGSEWG. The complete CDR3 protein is CASTPGSEWGYTF.

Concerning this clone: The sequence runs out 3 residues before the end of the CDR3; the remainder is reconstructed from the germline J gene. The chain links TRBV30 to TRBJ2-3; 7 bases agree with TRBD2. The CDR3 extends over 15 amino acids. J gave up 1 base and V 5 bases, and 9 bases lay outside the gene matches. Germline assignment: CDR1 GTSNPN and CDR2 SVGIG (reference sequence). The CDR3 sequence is CAWAGVAGRTDTQYF. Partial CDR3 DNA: TGTGCCTGGGCGGGTGTAGCGGGTCGCACAGATACG.

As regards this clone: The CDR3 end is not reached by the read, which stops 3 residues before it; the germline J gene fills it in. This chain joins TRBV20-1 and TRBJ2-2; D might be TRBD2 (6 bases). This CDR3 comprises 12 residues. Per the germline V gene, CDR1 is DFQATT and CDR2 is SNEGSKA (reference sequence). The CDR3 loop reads CSASGLGEKLFF. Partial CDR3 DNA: TGCAGTGCGTCGGGACTGGGTGAAAAG.

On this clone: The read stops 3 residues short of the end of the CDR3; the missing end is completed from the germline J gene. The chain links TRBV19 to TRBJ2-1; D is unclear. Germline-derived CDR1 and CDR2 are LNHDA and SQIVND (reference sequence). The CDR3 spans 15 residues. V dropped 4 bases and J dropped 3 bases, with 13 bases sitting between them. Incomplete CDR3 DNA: TGTGCCAGTAGTAAAGGCATTAACATCTACAATGAG. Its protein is CASSKGINIYNE. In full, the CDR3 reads CASSKGINIYNEQFF.

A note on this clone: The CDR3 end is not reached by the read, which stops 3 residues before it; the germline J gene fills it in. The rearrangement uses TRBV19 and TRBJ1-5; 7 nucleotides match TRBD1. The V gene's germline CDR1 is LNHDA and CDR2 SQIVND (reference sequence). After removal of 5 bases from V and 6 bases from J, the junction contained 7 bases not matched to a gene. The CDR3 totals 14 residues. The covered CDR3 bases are TGTGCCAGTAGTCCAGACAGGGAGCCTCAGCCC. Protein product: CASSPDREPQP. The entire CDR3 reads CASSPDREPQPQHF. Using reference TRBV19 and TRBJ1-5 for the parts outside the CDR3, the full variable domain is DGGITQSPKYLFRKEGQNVTLSCEQNLNHDAMYWYRQDPGQGLRLIYYSQIVNDFQKGDIAEGYSVSREKKESFPLTVTSAQKNPTAFYLCASSPDREPQPQHFGDGTRLSIL.

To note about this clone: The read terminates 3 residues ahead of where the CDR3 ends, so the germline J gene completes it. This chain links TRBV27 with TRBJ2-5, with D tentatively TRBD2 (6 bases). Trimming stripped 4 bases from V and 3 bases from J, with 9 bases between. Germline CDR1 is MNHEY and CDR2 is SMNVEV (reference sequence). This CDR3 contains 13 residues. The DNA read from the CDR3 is TGTGCCAGCAGTTCGGAGGGGAAAGAGACC. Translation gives CASSSEGKET. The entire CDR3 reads CASSSEGKETQYF.

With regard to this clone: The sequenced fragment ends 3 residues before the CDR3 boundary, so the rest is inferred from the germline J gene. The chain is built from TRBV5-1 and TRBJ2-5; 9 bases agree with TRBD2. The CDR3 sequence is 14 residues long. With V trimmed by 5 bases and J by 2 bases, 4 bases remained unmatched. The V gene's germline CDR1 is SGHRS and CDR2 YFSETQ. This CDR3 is CASRLAGEQETQYF. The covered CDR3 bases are TGCGCCAGCAGGTTAGCGGGGGAACAAGAGACC.

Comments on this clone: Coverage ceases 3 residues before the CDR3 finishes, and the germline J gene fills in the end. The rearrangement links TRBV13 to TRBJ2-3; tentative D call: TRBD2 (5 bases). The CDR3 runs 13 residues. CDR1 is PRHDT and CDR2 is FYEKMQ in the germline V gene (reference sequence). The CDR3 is CASSPARGGTQYF. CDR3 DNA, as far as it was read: TGTGCCAGCAGCCCCGCACGGGGTGGGACG. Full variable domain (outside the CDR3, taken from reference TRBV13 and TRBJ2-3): AAGVIQSPRHLIKEKRETATLKCYPIPRHDTVYWYQQGPGQDPQFLISFYEKMQSDKGSIPDRFSAQQFSDYHSELNMSSLELGDSALYFCASSPARGGTQYFGPGTRLTVL.

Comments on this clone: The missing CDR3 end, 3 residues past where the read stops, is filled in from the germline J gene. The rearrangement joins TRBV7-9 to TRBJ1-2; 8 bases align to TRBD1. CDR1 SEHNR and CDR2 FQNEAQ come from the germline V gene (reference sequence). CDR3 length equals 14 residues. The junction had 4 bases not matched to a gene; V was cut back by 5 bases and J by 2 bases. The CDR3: CASSPRQGNYGYTF. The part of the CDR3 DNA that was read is TGTGCCAGCAGCCCCCGACAGGGGAACTATGGC. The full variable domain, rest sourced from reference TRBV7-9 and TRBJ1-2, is DTGVSQNPRHKITKRGQNVTFRCDPISEHNRLYWYRQTLGQGPEFLTYFQNEAQLEKSRLLSDRFSAERPKGSFSTLEIQRTEQGDSAMYLCASSPRQGNYGYTFGSGTRLTVV.

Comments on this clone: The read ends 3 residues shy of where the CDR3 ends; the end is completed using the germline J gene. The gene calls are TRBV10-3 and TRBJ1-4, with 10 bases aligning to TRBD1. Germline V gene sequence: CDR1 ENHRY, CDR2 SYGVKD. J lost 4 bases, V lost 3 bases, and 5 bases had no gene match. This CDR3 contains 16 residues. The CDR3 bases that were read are TGTGCCATCAGTGACTCTAGGACAGGGGGTAATGAAAAA. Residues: CAISDSRTGGNEK. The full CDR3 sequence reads CAISDSRTGGNEKLFF.

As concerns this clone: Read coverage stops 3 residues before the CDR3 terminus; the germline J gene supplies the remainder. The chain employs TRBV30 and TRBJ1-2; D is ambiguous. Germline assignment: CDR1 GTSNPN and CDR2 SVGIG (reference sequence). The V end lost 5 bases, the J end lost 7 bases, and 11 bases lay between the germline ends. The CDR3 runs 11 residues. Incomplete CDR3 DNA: TGTGCCTGGTTGAAGGGTGGTGGC. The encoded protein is CAWLKGGG. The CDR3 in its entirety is CAWLKGGGYTF.

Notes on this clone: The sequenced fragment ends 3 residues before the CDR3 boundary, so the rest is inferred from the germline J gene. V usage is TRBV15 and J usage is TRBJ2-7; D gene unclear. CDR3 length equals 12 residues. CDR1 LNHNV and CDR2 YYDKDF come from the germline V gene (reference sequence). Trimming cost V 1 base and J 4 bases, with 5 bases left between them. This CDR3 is CATSRGAYEQYF. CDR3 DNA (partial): TGTGCCACCAGCAGAGGAGCGTACGAG.

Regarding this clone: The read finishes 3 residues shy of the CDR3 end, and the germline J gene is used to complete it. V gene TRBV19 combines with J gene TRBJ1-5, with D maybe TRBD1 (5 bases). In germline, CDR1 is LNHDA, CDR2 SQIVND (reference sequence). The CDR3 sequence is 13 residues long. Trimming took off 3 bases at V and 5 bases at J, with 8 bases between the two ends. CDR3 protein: CASSMSRDQPQHF. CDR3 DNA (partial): TGTGCCAGTAGTATGAGCAGGGATCAGCCC.

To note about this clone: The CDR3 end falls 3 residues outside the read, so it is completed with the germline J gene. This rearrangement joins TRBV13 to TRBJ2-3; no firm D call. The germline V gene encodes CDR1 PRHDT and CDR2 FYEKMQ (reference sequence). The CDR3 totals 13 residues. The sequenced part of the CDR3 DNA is TGTGCCAGCAGCTTTCGCGTCCAAGAGACG. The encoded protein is CASSFRVQET. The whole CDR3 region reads CASSFRVQETQYF.